The 19 T cell receptor beta chains presented below share a single source sample, sequenced in a study of immune heterogeneity within non-small cell lung tumors. Template input, which was bulk tumor genomic DNA, totaled roughly 650 ng per sample. The authors collected several far-apart biopsies from each primary tumor during surgery. Their non-small cell lung cancer was newly diagnosed and untreated, and the patients underwent curative surgery. Multiplex PCR employing 32 V and 13 J primers generated amplicons of the TCR beta CDR3. Each CDR3 protein is one row after TCRdb ran MiXCR on the multiplex PCR reads. The table shows approximately 6,300 distinct CDR3 sequences, with about 20% occurring only once. Specimen: lung tumor tissue. The receptor set was obtained from a man aged 65 to 79 with non-small cell lung cancer.

The chain employs TRBV5-5 and TRBJ2-1; 9 bases are shared with TRBD2. Trimming cost V 2 bases and J 8 bases; bases outside gene matches: 8. Per germline, CDR1 SGHKS and CDR2 YYEKEE (reference sequence). The CDR3 is 15 amino acids. The CDR3 is CASSFASGTWDEQFF. In nucleotides, the CDR3 is TGTGCCAGCAGCTTCGCTAGCGGGACATGGGATGAGCAGTTCTTC.

This clonotype is judged medium-sized. V is TRBV7-3 and J is TRBJ2-3; 9 bases agree with TRBD1. CDR1 and CDR2 (germline): SGHTA, FQGTGA. This CDR3 has 14 residues. After removal of 2 bases from V and 6 bases from J, the junction contained 3 bases not matched to a gene. CDR3 coding DNA: TGTGCCAGCAGCTTAGGGACAGGGTGGGATACGCAGTATTTT. Translation gives CASSLGTGWDTQYF.

The chain couples TRBV2 to TRBJ1-3, with a weak D call TRBD1 (6 bases). Germline V gene sequence: CDR1 SNHLY, CDR2 FYNNEI. The CDR3 consists of 13 residues. Deletions cut 6 bases from V and 0 bases from J, with 6 bases between. CDR3 protein: CASRGHSGNTIYF. The CDR3 DNA is TGTGCCAGCAGGGGACACTCTGGAAACACCATATATTTT.

This clonotype was counted at least ten times. The genes are TRBV7-9 and TRBJ2-7; 11 positions agree with TRBD2. Per the germline V gene, CDR1 is SEHNR and CDR2 is FQNEAQ (reference sequence). This CDR3 is built from 17 residues. Trimming at V came to 0 bases and at J to 0 bases, leaving 4 bases not matched to a gene. Written as DNA, the CDR3 is TGTGCCAGCAGCTTAGCTAGCGGGAGGGGACTCTCCTACGAGCAGTACTTC. Residues: CASSLASGRGLSYEQYF.

By its share, this clonotype is medium-sized. The chain carries TRBV19 and TRBJ1-2; D unclear. Between the trimmed V and J ends, which lost 4 bases and 4 bases, there was a span of 10 bases. Germline-derived CDR1 and CDR2 are LNHDA and SQIVND (reference sequence). This CDR3 is built from 13 residues. CDR3 residues: CASSTRDIYGYTF. CDR3 nucleotides: TGTGCCAGTAGTACGCGAGATATCTATGGCTACACCTTC.

Within the sample, this clonotype is medium-sized. The CDR3 coding sequence is TGTGCCAGCAGCCCGGTCCCGGGACAGAACTATGGCTACACCTTC. This encodes CASSPVPGQNYGYTF. This rearrangement joins TRBV11-2 to TRBJ1-2; 7 positions match TRBD1. Germline loops: CDR1 SGHAT, CDR2 FQNNGV. This CDR3 is built from 15 residues. Losses at the gene ends were 5 bases for V and 2 bases for J; bases not matched to a gene: 8.

As concerns this clonotype: Given a much more abundant clone one base away, this may be a read error. In DNA form, the CDR3 reads TGTGCCAGCACCAACACCAGAGAAAACACAGATACGCAGTATTTT. This translates into CASTNTRENTDTQYF. The V gene is TRBV6-1, the J gene TRBJ2-3, with D unclear. Germline assignment: CDR1 MNHNS and CDR2 SASEGT. CDR3 length equals 15 residues. V lost 7 bases, J lost 2 bases, and 16 bases lay in between.

The table lists this clonotype with a count of one. A read error may be the cause here, since a much bigger clone is one base away. V and J are TRBV29-1 and TRBJ2-3; 8 nucleotides line up with TRBD2. J gave up 10 bases and V 0 bases, and 12 bases lay outside the gene matches. Germline V gene sequence: CDR1 SQVTM, CDR2 ANQGSEA. CDR3 length: 15 residues. CDR3 sequence reads: CSVEELAGGRQAQYF. In DNA, the CDR3 is TGCAGCGTTGAAGAGTTAGCTGGCGGGAGGCAAGCGCAGTATTTT.

The chain couples TRBV20-1 to TRBJ1-1, with D unresolved. V was shortened by 1 base and J by 5 bases, with 14 bases between the two germline ends. Per the germline V gene, CDR1 is DFQATT and CDR2 is SNEGSKA (reference sequence). This CDR3 contains 14 residues. CDR3 protein: CSARAGRLGTEAFF. CDR3 coding DNA: TGCAGTGCTAGAGCGGGCAGGTTGGGGACTGAAGCTTTCTTT.

This clonotype has ten or more counts. V usage is TRBV3-1 and J usage is TRBJ2-7, with 7 nucleotides matching TRBD2. V gave up 1 base and J gave up 4 bases; unmatched junction bases: 7. Germline-derived CDR1 and CDR2 are LGHDT and YNNKEL (reference sequence). The CDR3 extends over 15 amino acids. The CDR3 DNA reads as TGTGCCAGCAGCCAAGGCCCCGGGGGGAGGTACGAGCAGTACTTC. Translating gives CASSQGPGGRYEQYF.

By sample fraction, this clonotype is medium-sized. The chain is built from TRBV11-2 and TRBJ1-3; no firm D call. The ends were cut back, 1 base at V and 2 bases at J, with 6 bases in the middle. From germline, CDR1 is SGHAT and CDR2 FQNNGV. This CDR3 region has 14 residues. CDR3 residues: CASSLGHTGNTIYF. The CDR3 region has the DNA TGTGCCAGCAGCTTAGGACATACTGGAAACACCATATATTTT.

This clonotype was detected ten times or more. This chain joins TRBV5-1 and TRBJ2-2, with 7 bases aligning to TRBD2. Looked up from germline, CDR1 is SGHRS and CDR2 is YFSETQ. V shed 4 bases and J 7 bases; nucleotides not matched to a gene: 16. This CDR3 has 17 residues. For the CDR3, the DNA is TGCGCCAGCAGCCCCTCGCCGTCTCCAGGCGGGGGCGGGGAGCTGTTTTTT. This gives the protein CASSPSPSPGGGGELFF.

This clonotype was detected ten times or more. This CDR3 is CAIRDSSGNTIYF. In DNA form, the CDR3 reads TGTGCCATCAGGGATTCCTCTGGAAACACCATATATTTT. The gene calls are TRBV10-3 and TRBJ1-3; D not resolved. The V end was cut by 6 bases, the J end by 0 bases, with 6 bases between. In germline, CDR1 is ENHRY, CDR2 SYGVKD. This CDR3 is built from 13 residues.

This clonotype was recorded once. V and J are TRBV30 and TRBJ1-5; 11 positions agree with TRBD1. Germline CDR1 GTSNPN, CDR2 SVGIG (reference sequence). The CDR3 totals 14 residues. J lost 6 bases, V lost 2 bases, and 3 bases had no gene match. CDR3 region: CAWSRTGGGQPQHF. The CDR3 DNA reads as TGTGCCTGGAGTCGGACAGGGGGCGGTCAGCCCCAGCATTTT.

The chain couples TRBV20-1 to TRBJ1-1; D remains unclear. The CDR3 extends over 12 amino acids. Germline CDR1 and CDR2: DFQATT and SNEGSKA (reference sequence). Trimming left V 3 bases short and J 1 base short, with 6 bases between. This CDR3 reads CSASGPNTEAFF. The CDR3 nucleotides read TGCAGTGCTAGTGGGCCGAACACTGAAGCTTTCTTT.

Judged by abundance, this clonotype is medium-sized. The J gene is TRBJ1-6, the V gene TRBV12-3 or TRBV12-4, with TRBD1 matching 9 bases. This CDR3 comprises 12 residues. V shed 5 bases, J shed 12 bases, and the junction held 2 bases outside the gene matches. As DNA, the CDR3 is TGTGCCAGCAGTCCGACAGGGGGACCCCTCCACTTT. Translated: CASSPTGGPLHF.

In its sample, this clonotype was seen a few times. The V call is TRBV20-1, the J call TRBJ1-1, with 8 bases that match TRBD1. This CDR3 comprises 14 residues. Germline CDR1 DFQATT, CDR2 SNEGSKA (reference sequence). J gave up 9 bases and V 3 bases, and 12 bases lay outside the gene matches. The CDR3 coding sequence is TGCAGTGCTAGTTCAGGGGGCTCGCGTTTTAAAGCTTTCTTT. It yields the protein CSASSGGSRFKAFF.

This clonotype was detected many times. The CDR3 sequence: CASSLRAPSFYNEQFF. CDR3 in DNA: TGTGCCAGCAGCTTACGAGCTCCGAGCTTCTACAATGAGCAGTTCTTC. This chain joins TRBV7-6 and TRBJ2-1; no clear D. Germline V gene sequence: CDR1 SGHVS, CDR2 FNYEAQ. This CDR3 is 16 amino acids long. Trimming removed 2 bases at V and 3 bases at J, with 14 bases between. The full variable domain, in which reference TRBV7-6 and TRBJ2-1 provide the parts outside the CDR3, is GAGVSQSPRYKVTKRGQDVALRCDPISGHVSLYWYRQALGQGPEFLTYFNYEAQQDKSGLPNDRFSAERPEGSISTLTIQRTEQRDSAMYRCASSLRAPSFYNEQFFGPGTRLTVL.

This clonotype has ten or more counts. This chain joins TRBV29-1 and TRBJ2-3; 9 bases agree with TRBD2. V lost 6 bases and J lost 3; bases outside the gene matches: 10. Germline-derived CDR1 and CDR2 are SQVTM and ANQGSEA. CDR3 size: 15 residues. For the CDR3, the DNA is TGCAGCGTGGCGGGAGGGCCTGGAGGAACAGATACGCAGTATTTT. Protein sequence: CSVAGGPGGTDTQYF.